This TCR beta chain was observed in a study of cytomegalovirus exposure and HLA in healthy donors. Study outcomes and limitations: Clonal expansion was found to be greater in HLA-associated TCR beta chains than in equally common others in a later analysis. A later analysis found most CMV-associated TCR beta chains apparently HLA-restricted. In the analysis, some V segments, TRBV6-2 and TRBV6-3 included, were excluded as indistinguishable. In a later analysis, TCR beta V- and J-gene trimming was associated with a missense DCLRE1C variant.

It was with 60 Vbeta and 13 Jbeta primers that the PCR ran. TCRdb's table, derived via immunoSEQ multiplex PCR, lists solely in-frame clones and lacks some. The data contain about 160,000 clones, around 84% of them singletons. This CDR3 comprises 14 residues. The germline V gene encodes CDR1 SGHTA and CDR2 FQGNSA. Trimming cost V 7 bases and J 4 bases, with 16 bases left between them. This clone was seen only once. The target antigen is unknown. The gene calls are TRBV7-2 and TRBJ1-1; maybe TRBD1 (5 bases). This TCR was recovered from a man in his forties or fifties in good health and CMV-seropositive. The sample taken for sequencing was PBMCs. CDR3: CASTRGGGGTEAFF. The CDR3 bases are TGTGCCAGCACCAGAGGTGGGGGGGGCACTGAAGCTTTCTTT.